A selection of T cell receptor beta chains follows, all from one sample in a study of human T cells and chemical hapten exposure. TCRdb reprocessed the RACE reads with MiXCR, giving one entry per CDR3 protein. The repertoire consists of about 120,000 distinct CDR3 sequences, with roughly 12% occurring once and the leading ten covering more than 1.3%. Sequences were derived from whole blood, sampled in connection with sensitization to the hapten diphenylcyclopropenone (DPC). The receptors come from a woman in her fifties or sixties with alopecia areata. Some clones in this sample may be carry-over from other donors' samples. Both conserved end residues are part of each CDR3. The D gene is left open where the match is weak. Only part of the rows carry a size: once, few, many, or a class if the clone is expanded.

TRBD1	many	TRBV4-1	TRBJ1-4	TGCGCCAGCAGCCAAGATAGAGGGGGCTTAGAAGAAAAACTGTTTTTT	CASSQDRGGLEEKLFF
-	few	TRBV14	TRBJ2-1	TGTGCCAGCAGCCAAAACTCCGGGAGCAATGAGCAGTTCTTC	CASSQNSGSNEQFF
-	few	TRBV6-2/TRBV6-3	TRBJ1-1	TGTGCCAGCTCCCGCGAGGGGGGGGGTCGAGAAGCTTTCTTT	CASSREGGGREAFF
TRBD2	few	TRBV11-2	TRBJ2-7	TGTGCCAGCAGCTTAGAAGGGGGACTAGCGGGGTACGAGCAGTACTTC	CASSLEGGLAGYEQYF
-	many	TRBV5-1	TRBJ2-5	TGCGCCAGCAGCGAGGGGACGCATCAAGAGACCCAGTACTTC	CASSEGTHQETQYF
TRBD2	once	TRBV19	TRBJ2-7	TGTGCCAGTAGACCCTCGGGAGGCCTCCTCTCCTACGAGCAGTACTTC	CASRPSGGLLSYEQYF
-	few	TRBV12-3/TRBV12-4	TRBJ1-2	TGTGCCAGCAGTTTAGGGAATGGCTACACCTTC	CASSLGNGYTF
TRBD1	many	TRBV6-2/TRBV6-3	TRBJ1-6	TGTGCCAGCAGCCAGGGACAGGGGTCTGGGTCACCCCTCCACTTT	CASSQGQGSGSPLHF
TRBD2	few	TRBV20-1	TRBJ2-3	TGCAGTGCTAGACTAGCGGGGGGCACAGATACGCAGTATTTT	CSARLAGGTDTQYF
-	few	TRBV5-5	TRBJ2-1	TGTGCCAGCAGCCCGACGGTGGGGTCAAATGAGCAGTTCTTC	CASSPTVGSNEQFF
-	-	TRBV28	TRBJ2-7	TGTGCCAGCAGCCTACCCCGGGACAACGCCTACGAGCAGTACTTC	CASSLPRDNAYEQYF
-	-	TRBV28	TRBJ1-3	TGTGCCAGCAGTCCGGGACGCGAGAACACCATATATTTT	CASSPGRENTIYF
TRBD1	-	TRBV10-2	TRBJ2-3	TGCGCCACCAGACAGGGAGACGGCACAGATACGCAGTATTTT	CATRQGDGTDTQYF
-	many	TRBV12-3/TRBV12-4	TRBJ2-3	TGTGCCAGCAGTCGACTCCCAGATACGCAGTATTTT	CASSRLPDTQYF
-	few	TRBV19	TRBJ1-2	TGTGCCAGTGGGACTTCGAACTATGGCTACACCTTC	CASGTSNYGYTF
TRBD2	few	TRBV4-2	TRBJ2-1	TGTGCCAGCAGCCCTAGCACCTCTAGCGGGAGTTCAAACAATGAGCAGTTCTTC	CASSPSTSSGSSNNEQFF
TRBD2	-	TRBV6-6	TRBJ2-7	TGTGCCAGCAGTCAGCCCTTAGCGGGATCAGTCTACGAGCAGTACTTC	CASSQPLAGSVYEQYF
TRBD2	-	TRBV3-1	TRBJ2-7	TGTGCCAGCAGCTATAGCGGGAGCTCGGGCGAGCAGTACTTC	CASSYSGSSGEQYF
-	few	TRBV5-1	TRBJ2-1	TGCGCCAGCAGCTCAGGGACCAGGCTGGTATCCTACAATGAGCAGTTCTTC	CASSSGTRLVSYNEQFF
TRBD2	few	TRBV29-1	TRBJ2-1	TGCAGCGCCCTCCCCACTAGCGGGAGTTCCTTCTCCTACAATGAGCAGTTCTTC	CSALPTSGSSFSYNEQFF
TRBD1	-	TRBV3-1	TRBJ1-2	TGTGCCAGCAGCCAACTTAGACAGGGGTCAAAGGGCTACACCTTC	CASSQLRQGSKGYTF